Listed here are 7 T cell receptor beta chains from one sample, sequenced in a study of blood T cells in healthy people across ages. Using a J-beta primer mix together with a sample-barcoded 5' primer, a second PCR was run for roughly 6 to 11 cycles. TCRdb re-called the 5' RACE reads through MiXCR, storing one row per CDR3 protein. The table shows hundreds of thousands of distinct CDR3 sequences, with roughly 50% occurring only once. The sample was blood. These receptors were taken from a woman aged 60-75 years in good health.

The chain recombines TRBV7-6 with TRBJ2-7; D is uncertain. The CDR3 spans 15 residues. Trimming removed 5 bases from V and 7 bases from J, with 21 bases in between. Germline V gene data show CDR1 as SGHVS and CDR2 as FNYEAQ. The CDR3 coding sequence is TGTGCCAGCAGCCCCCAGGATCGCTCTTACAATGAGCAGTACTTC. Residues: CASSPQDRSYNEQYF.

The rearrangement joins TRBV15 to TRBJ2-3, with 9 bases identical to TRBD2. Germline loops: CDR1 LNHNV, CDR2 YYDKDF (reference sequence). The CDR3 is 15 residues long. J was trimmed by 6 bases and V by 5 bases; bases with no gene match: 9. The CDR3 sequence: CATSGGLAIRDTQYF. The CDR3 DNA reads as TGTGCCACCAGCGGCGGACTAGCGATAAGGGATACGCAGTATTTT.

The chain combines TRBV20-1 with TRBJ1-5; 7 nucleotides line up with TRBD1. This CDR3 is built from 12 residues. Looked up from germline, CDR1 is DFQATT and CDR2 is SNEGSKA (reference sequence). The junction had 3 bases not matched to a gene; V was cut back by 4 bases and J by 6 bases. In DNA, the CDR3 is TGCAGTGCTATTACAGGGGTTCAGCCCCAGCATTTT. Translated, it gives CSAITGVQPQHF.

CDR3 sequence reads: CASSARESTYEQYF. CDR3 nucleotides: TGTGCCAGCAGCGCGAGGGAGTCCACCTACGAGCAGTACTTC. The chain links TRBV9 to TRBJ2-4, with a tentative D call TRBD2 (5 bases). With the DNA end fitting TRBJ2-7 better, the J assignment may be wrong. This CDR3 is built from 14 residues. Germline-derived CDR1 and CDR2 are SGDLS and YYNGEE.

The J gene is TRBJ1-2, the V gene TRBV10-3; D is undetermined. V lost 0 bases, J lost 8 bases, and 10 bases lay in between. The CDR3 totals 13 residues. Germline V gives CDR1 ENHRY, CDR2 SYGVKD. In DNA, the CDR3 is TGTGCCATCAGTGAGTCTAGTGCGCAGGGCTACACCTTC. Translation gives CAISESSAQGYTF.

This clonotype came up a few times. This rearrangement joins TRBV5-1 to TRBJ2-7; D remains unclear. Germline assignment: CDR1 SGHRS and CDR2 YFSETQ. Trimming cost V 2 bases and J 5 bases, with 11 bases left between them. The CDR3 is 13 residues long. CDR3: CASSLFLFDEQYF. As DNA, the CDR3 is TGCGCCAGCAGCTTATTCTTATTCGACGAGCAGTACTTC.

The rearrangement links TRBV7-2 to TRBJ1-2; 8 bases are shared with TRBD1. V trimming: 3 bases; J trimming: 1 base; junction bases outside the gene matches: 1. Germline loops: CDR1 SGHTA, CDR2 FQGNSA. The CDR3 runs to 14 residues. The CDR3, as DNA: TGTGCCAGCAGCTTCGACAGGGGTAACTATGGCTACACCTTC. It specifies CASSFDRGNYGYTF.